The rows below give T cell receptor beta chains drawn from one sample of a study of OX40 agonist ivuxolimab in advanced cancers. Sequencing was performed with immunoSEQ multiplex PCR; in TCRdb, only in-frame clones are kept and a portion is missing. The sample contains around 81,000 clones, 88% of which appear only once. This sample comprised CD4+ or CD8+ T cells sorted from blood, obtained in a trial of the OX40 agonist ivuxolimab. These receptors were obtained from an adult with an advanced solid tumor such as melanoma, head and neck, liver or kidney cancer. Both conserved end residues are part of each CDR3. D genes are given only for firm matches. Expanded clones are given a class, and other clones once, few, many or no size at all.

size: NA
V: TRBV28
J: TRBJ1-1
D: NA
CDR3: CASSLALGGGMNTEAFF
DNA: TGTGCCAGCAGTTTGGCCCTCGGGGGGGGGATGAACACTGAAGCTTTCTTT

size: NA
V: TRBV28
J: TRBJ1-6
D: NA
CDR3: CASSLPPYPAHF
DNA: TGTGCCAGCAGTTTGCCCCCCTACCCTGCCCACTTT

size: NA
V: TRBV4-2
J: TRBJ1-4
D: TRBD1
CDR3: CASSPGGQGAANEKLFF
DNA: TGTGCCAGCAGCCCCGGGGGACAGGGGGCCGCTAATGAAAAACTGTTTTTT

size: NA
V: TRBV5-1
J: TRBJ2-1
D: NA
CDR3: CASSLVPGRHNEQFF
DNA: TGCGCCAGCAGCTTGGTGCCGGGAAGGCACAATGAGCAGTTCTTC

size: NA
V: TRBV5-6
J: TRBJ2-7
D: NA
CDR3: CASSLGERYEQYF
DNA: TGTGCCAGCAGCTTGGGGGAACGCTACGAGCAGTACTTC

size: NA
V: TRBV18
J: TRBJ1-1
D: NA
CDR3: CASSPRSSPLPTEAFF
DNA: TGTGCCAGCTCACCCAGATCCTCACCCTTACCCACTGAAGCTTTCTTT

size: NA
V: TRBV5-3
J: TRBJ1-3
D: TRBD1
CDR3: CARSSSAPGQGPGNTIYF
DNA: TGTGCCAGAAGCTCAAGCGCCCCGGGACAGGGCCCTGGAAACACCATATATTTT

size: once
V: TRBV9
J: TRBJ2-5
D: NA
CDR3: CASSVSRGGQETQYF
DNA: TGTGCCAGCAGCGTTTCGAGGGGGGGGCAAGAGACCCAGTACTTC

size: NA
V: TRBV7-3
J: TRBJ1-1
D: NA
CDR3: CASSPSQTDEAFF
DNA: TGTGCCAGCAGCCCGTCACAAACGGATGAAGCTTTCTTT

size: NA
V: TRBV9
J: TRBJ2-5
D: NA
CDR3: CASSVGGVPETQYF
DNA: TGTGCCAGCAGCGTAGGGGGGGTTCCAGAGACCCAGTACTTC

size: NA
V: TRBV5-1
J: TRBJ1-1
D: TRBD1
CDR3: CASSLGSQGGTEAFF
DNA: TGCGCCAGCAGCTTGGGATCCCAGGGGGGCACTGAAGCTTTCTTT

size: NA
V: TRBV25-1
J: TRBJ2-7
D: NA
CDR3: CASSRLGGAPTEQYF
DNA: TGTGCCAGCAGTCGGTTGGGGGGCGCGCCTACCGAGCAGTACTTC

size: once
V: TRBV5-1
J: TRBJ2-5
D: TRBD2
CDR3: CASSLEIRTSGRETQYF
DNA: TGCGCCAGCAGCTTGGAGATCCGGACTAGCGGGAGGGAGACCCAGTACTTC

size: NA
V: TRBV6-5
J: TRBJ2-2
D: NA
CDR3: CASSRGAAAAGELFF
DNA: TGTGCCAGCAGTCGCGGGGCCGCGGCCGCCGGGGAGCTGTTTTTT

size: NA
V: TRBV7-6
J: TRBJ2-7
D: TRBD1
CDR3: CASSSQATGGGTYEQYF
DNA: TGTGCCAGCAGCTCTCAAGCGACAGGGGGCGGAACCTACGAGCAGTACTTC

size: NA
V: TRBV9
J: TRBJ2-5
D: TRBD1
CDR3: CASSPSLQGAQETQYF
DNA: TGTGCCAGCAGCCCAAGCTTACAGGGGGCCCAAGAGACCCAGTACTTC

size: NA
V: TRBV11-3
J: TRBJ2-5
D: NA
CDR3: CASSSDLTGETQYF
DNA: TGTGCCAGCAGCTCGGACCTCACTGGGGAGACCCAGTACTTC

size: NA
V: TRBV28
J: TRBJ2-2
D: TRBD2
CDR3: CAIPGSGSSIGELFF
DNA: TGTGCCATCCCGGGGAGCGGGAGTTCGATCGGGGAGCTGTTTTTT

size: NA
V: TRBV7-2
J: TRBJ1-1
D: NA
CDR3: CASSAYMNTEAFF
DNA: TGTGCCAGCAGCGCGTACATGAACACTGAAGCTTTCTTT

size: few
V: TRBV19
J: TRBJ1-1
D: NA
CDR3: CASSIRAAEAEAFF
DNA: TGTGCCAGTAGTATAAGGGCGGCTGAAGCTGAAGCTTTCTTT

size: NA
V: TRBV6-5
J: TRBJ2-7
D: TRBD2
CDR3: CASRSGGAGYEQYF
DNA: TGTGCCAGCAGGAGCGGGGGGGCCGGGTACGAGCAGTACTTC

size: NA
V: TRBV19
J: TRBJ2-7
D: TRBD2
CDR3: CASKRGTSGSYEQYF
DNA: TGTGCCAGCAAACGGGGGACTAGCGGGAGTTACGAGCAGTACTTC

size: NA
V: TRBV7-3
J: TRBJ2-7
D: TRBD1
CDR3: CASSPWTGRVDEQYF
DNA: TGTGCCAGCAGCCCATGGACAGGGCGAGTCGACGAGCAGTACTTC

size: few
V: TRBV9
J: TRBJ1-2
D: NA
CDR3: CASSARDFGYGYTF
DNA: TGTGCCAGCAGCGCAAGGGACTTTGGCTATGGCTACACCTTC

size: NA
V: TRBV5-1
J: TRBJ2-5
D: NA
CDR3: CASSLRQGGETQYF
DNA: TGCGCCAGCAGCCTCCGACAGGGAGGAGAGACCCAGTACTTC

size: few
V: TRBV18
J: TRBJ1-2
D: TRBD1
CDR3: CASSLEGQGGIYGYTF
DNA: TGTGCCAGCTCCCTGGAAGGACAGGGAGGTATCTATGGCTACACCTTC

size: NA
V: TRBV30
J: TRBJ1-1
D: NA
CDR3: CASLTPGRETEAFF
DNA: TGTGCCTCACTCACCCCAGGAAGGGAGACTGAAGCTTTCTTT

size: NA
V: TRBV2
J: TRBJ1-2
D: NA
CDR3: CASSENTYGYTF
DNA: TGTGCCAGCAGTGAAAACACCTATGGCTACACCTTC

size: NA
V: TRBV2
J: TRBJ2-7
D: TRBD1
CDR3: CASGDSRPYEQYF
DNA: TGTGCCAGCGGGGACAGTCGCCCCTACGAGCAGTACTTC